Each of the 7 T cell receptor beta chains below was sequenced from the same sample in a study of blood T cell repertoires in COVID-19. The assay was immunoSEQ multiplex PCR, and TCRdb's table has in-frame clones only and misses some. Of roughly 390,000 clones in the sample, 85% are singletons; the top ten hold roughly 3.6%. The sequenced sample was peripheral blood. The receptors stem from a woman between 18 and 29 years old with acute or convalescent COVID-19.

V and J are TRBV7-9 and TRBJ1-4, with no clear D. Germline V lookup: CDR1 SEHNR, CDR2 FQNEAQ (reference sequence). The CDR3 length is 16 residues. Trimming removed 3 bases from V and 0 bases from J, with 11 bases in between. The CDR3 loop is CASSFGQAATNEKLFF. CDR3 DNA sequence: TGTGCCAGCAGCTTTGGGCAGGCCGCAACTAATGAAAAACTGTTTTTT.

The gene calls are TRBV5-1 and TRBJ1-5; no clear D. This CDR3 is 15 amino acids long. V lost 0 bases and J 3 bases, leaving 10 bases between the germline ends. The germline V gene has CDR1 SGHRS and CDR2 YFSETQ. The CDR3 protein is CASSLDGQNNQPQHF. Written as DNA, the CDR3 is TGCGCCAGCAGCTTGGATGGTCAGAACAATCAGCCCCAGCATTTT. The entire variable domain, with the rest obtained from reference TRBV5-1 and TRBJ1-5, is as follows: KAGVTQTPRYLIKTRGQQVTLSCSPISGHRSVSWYQQTPGQGLQFLFEYFSETQRNKGNFPGRFSGRQFSNSRSEMNVSTLELGDSALYLCASSLDGQNNQPQHFGDGTRLSIL.

This clone was found a few times. This rearrangement joins TRBV12-5 to TRBJ1-1; no clear D gene. The CDR3 runs to 13 residues. Trimming shortened V by 1 base and J by 3 bases, and 6 bases separated the two germline ends. Per germline, CDR1 LGHNT and CDR2 FRNRAP. The CDR3 DNA is TGTGCTAGTGGTTTGGAGCCACACACTGAAGCTTTCTTT. It yields the protein CASGLEPHTEAFF. The full variable domain, rest sourced from reference TRBV12-5 and TRBJ1-1, is DARVTQTPRHKVTEMGQEVTMRCQPILGHNTVFWYRQTMMQGLELLAYFRNRAPLDDSGMPKDRFSAEMPDATLATLKIQPSEPRDSAVYFCASGLEPHTEAFFGQGTRLTVV.

The rearrangement links TRBV9 to TRBJ2-5, with TRBD2 as a possible D gene (5 bases). The CDR3 consists of 13 residues. V was trimmed by 3 bases and J by 2 bases, leaving 8 bases between them. Germline lookup yields CDR1 SGDLS and CDR2 YYNGEE. The CDR3 nucleotides are TGTGCCAGCAGCGCCGGGATACAAGAGACCCAGTACTTC. Translation: CASSAGIQETQYF.

The rearrangement joins TRBV13 to TRBJ1-5; D possibly corresponds to TRBD1 (6 bases). The CDR3 loop spans 16 amino acids. The V end lost 2 bases, the J end lost 7 bases, and 18 bases lay between the germline ends. Germline V gene lookup returns CDR1 PRHDT and CDR2 FYEKMQ (reference sequence). CDR3 DNA: TGTGCCAGCAGCTTAAGGGGGGGAGGTCGGTTACAGCCCCAGCATTTT. Translation: CASSLRGGGRLQPQHF.

J is TRBJ1-4 and V is TRBV7-9; maybe TRBD1 (5 bases). Germline values: CDR1 SEHNR, CDR2 FQNEAQ (reference sequence). V was trimmed by 1 base and J by 6 bases, leaving 9 bases between them. This CDR3 region has 14 residues. The CDR3 bases are TGTGCCAGCAGCTTAGGTCGGGGGTATGAAAAACTGTTTTTT. Protein product: CASSLGRGYEKLFF.

This clone was detected only once. The genes are TRBV29-1 and TRBJ1-1, with D possibly TRBD1 on 5 matching bases. This CDR3 is 14 amino acids long. V dropped 0 bases and J dropped 1 base, with 9 bases sitting between them. Germline lookup yields CDR1 SQVTM and CDR2 ANQGSEA. CDR3 nucleotide sequence: TGCAGCGTTGAAGACACCGGGGGGAACACTGAAGCTTTCTTT. Protein sequence: CSVEDTGGNTEAFF.